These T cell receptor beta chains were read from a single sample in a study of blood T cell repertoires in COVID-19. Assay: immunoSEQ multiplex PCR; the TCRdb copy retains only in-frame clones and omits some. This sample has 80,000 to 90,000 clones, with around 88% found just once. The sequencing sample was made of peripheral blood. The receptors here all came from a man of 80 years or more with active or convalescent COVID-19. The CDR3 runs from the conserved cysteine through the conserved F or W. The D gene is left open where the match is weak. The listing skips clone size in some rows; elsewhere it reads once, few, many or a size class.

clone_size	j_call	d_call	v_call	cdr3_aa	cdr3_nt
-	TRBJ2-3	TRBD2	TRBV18	CASSPGLAGEGDTQYF	TGTGCCAGCTCACCAGGACTAGCGGGAGAGGGAGATACGCAGTATTTT
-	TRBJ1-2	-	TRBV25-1	CASSALTGGYGYTF	TGTGCCAGCAGTGCACTGACGGGGGGCTATGGCTACACCTTC
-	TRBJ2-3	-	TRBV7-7	CASSPDRMATQYF	TGTGCTAGCAGCCCCGACAGAATGGCCACGCAGTATTTT
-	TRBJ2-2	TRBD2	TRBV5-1	CASSLELAGVTGELFF	TGCGCCAGCAGCTTGGAGCTAGCGGGGGTCACCGGGGAGCTGTTTTTT
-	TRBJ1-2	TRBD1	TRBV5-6	CASNLGQGPYGYTF	TGTGCCAGCAACCTGGGACAGGGACCCTATGGCTACACCTTC
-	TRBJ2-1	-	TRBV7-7	CASSFKPSGRCNEQFF	TGTGCTAGCAGCTTTAAACCTTCGGGGAGATGCAATGAGCAGTTCTTC
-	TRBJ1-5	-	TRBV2	CASTLYQEVGQPQHF	TGTGCCAGCACCCTATATCAGGAGGTGGGTCAGCCCCAGCATTTT
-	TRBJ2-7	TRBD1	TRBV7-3	CASSQAGQGPYEQYF	TGTGCCAGCAGCCAAGCGGGACAGGGTCCCTACGAGCAGTACTTC
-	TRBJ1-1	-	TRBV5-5	CASSLLARQNTEAFF	TGTGCCAGCAGCTTGTTGGCGCGACAGAACACTGAAGCTTTCTTT
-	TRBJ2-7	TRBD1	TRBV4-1	CASSPQGPGTIYEQYF	TGCGCCAGCAGCCCACAGGGGCCCGGGACAATTTACGAGCAGTACTTC
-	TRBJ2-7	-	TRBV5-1	CASSSGPIGEEQYF	TGCGCCAGCAGCTCGGGCCCGATAGGGGAAGAGCAGTACTTC
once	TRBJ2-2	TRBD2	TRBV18	CASSPLFRTSGRASGTGELFF	TGTGCCAGCTCACCACTATTCCGGACTAGCGGGAGGGCCTCGGGCACCGGGGAGCTGTTTTTT
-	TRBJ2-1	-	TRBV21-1	CASSKGPAGDNEQFF	TGTGCCAGCAGCAAAGGTCCAGCGGGGGACAATGAGCAGTTCTTC
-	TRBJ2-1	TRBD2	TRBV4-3	CASSQELAGGYNEQFF	TGCGCCAGCAGCCAAGAACTAGCGGGAGGCTACAATGAGCAGTTCTTC
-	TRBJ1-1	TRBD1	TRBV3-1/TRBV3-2	CASSATGGRGAAFF	TGTGCCAGCAGCGCTACAGGGGGCCGGGGGGCCGCTTTCTTT
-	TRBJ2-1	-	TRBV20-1	CSARDDNEQFF	TGCAGTGCTAGAGACGACAATGAGCAGTTCTTC